Sequencing of this T cell receptor (beta chain) was carried out in a study of blood T cell repertoires in COVID-19. Study at large: The study drew acute and convalescent COVID-19 samples from the United States, Italy and Spain. The cDNA or gDNA used as material had been derived from T cells, B-cell-depleted T cells, or PBMCs.

Cohort assignment relied on participant-reported clinical history. Symptom resolution, clearance, or two negative PCRs marked donors in Cohort 3 as recovered. This table comes from immunoSEQ multiplex PCR, and its TCRdb copy is limited to in-frame clones, with some not included. The sample records roughly 200,000 clones, more than 80% being singletons. The V gene's germline CDR1 is LNHNV and CDR2 YYDKDF (reference sequence). The CDR3 is 12 amino acids. V dropped 1 base and J dropped 6 bases, with 7 bases sitting between them. The chain employs TRBV15 and TRBJ2-7; tentatively, D is TRBD2 (5 bases). This TCR was recovered from a man aged 25 to 40 who had recovered from COVID-19. The sequencing sample was made of PBMCs or T cells enriched from blood (not recorded which). In DNA form, the CDR3 reads TGTGCCACCAGCAGAGTAGGAGGCGAGCAGTACTTC. It encodes CATSRVGGEQYF.